The TCR beta chain under discussion was sequenced for a study of cytomegalovirus exposure and HLA in healthy donors. Method: immunoSEQ multiplex PCR; TCRdb's copy keeps in-frame clones and lacks some. Of under 65,000 clones listed, 95% are singletons. Unmatched junction bases numbered 3, after V lost 7 bases and J lost 1 base. Germline V gene data show CDR1 as SQVTM and CDR2 as ANQGSEA. This CDR3 contains 14 residues. The source of this sequence is a woman between 18 and 29 years old in good health and CMV-seropositive. The chain uses TRBV29-1 and TRBJ2-1, with 11 positions matching TRBD1. Sequencing was done on a sample of PBMCs. The CDR3 loop is CSAGQGASYNEQFF. DNA of the CDR3: TGCAGCGCAGGACAGGGGGCTTCCTACAATGAGCAGTTCTTC.